Listed here is a single T cell receptor (beta chain). The antigen is undetermined. The genomic DNA of each subset was split evenly across several immunoSEQ plates. Assay: immunoSEQ multiplex PCR; the TCRdb copy retains only in-frame clones and omits some. The table has about 340,000 clones, more than 60% seen once. The ends lost 5 bases at V and 4 bases at J; junction bases unmatched: 12. The CDR3 is 16 residues long. Germline V gives CDR1 SGHTS, CDR2 YDEGEE. Participating donors were healthy, HIV-negative adults free of recent acute infections or vaccinations. This sample stems from a study of shared clonotypes between healthy human individuals. Study-level results: Sharing across four donors was highest in naive CD4 (roughly 5%) and lowest in memory CD8 (roughly 0.4%). Clonotype sharing among donors was thought likely to change with sequencing depth.

The TCR comes from a man in his thirties or forties in good health. The genes are TRBV5-8 and TRBJ2-1, with TRBD2 identical over 7 bases. The sequencing input was memory CD4+ T cells sorted from blood. Subset defined: CD45RA-negative fraction. CDR3 DNA: TGTGCCAGCAGTCCTCTGGGGGGGTTGAAATACAATGAGCAGTTCTTC. Translation gives CASSPLGGLKYNEQFF.